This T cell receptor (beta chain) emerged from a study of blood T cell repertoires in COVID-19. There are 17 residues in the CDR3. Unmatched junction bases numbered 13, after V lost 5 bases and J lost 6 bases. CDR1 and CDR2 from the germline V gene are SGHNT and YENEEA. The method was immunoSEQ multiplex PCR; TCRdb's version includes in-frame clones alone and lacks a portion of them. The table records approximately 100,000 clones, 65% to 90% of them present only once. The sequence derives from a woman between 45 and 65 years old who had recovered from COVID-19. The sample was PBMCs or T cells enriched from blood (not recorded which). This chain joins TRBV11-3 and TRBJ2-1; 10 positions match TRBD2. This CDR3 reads CASSTSPSGSSLNEQFF. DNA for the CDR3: TGTGCCAGCAGCACCAGCCCTAGCGGGAGTTCCCTCAATGAGCAGTTCTTC.